This T cell receptor beta chain appears in the sequencing data of a study of persistence of HIV-infected CD4 T cells. Study-level points and caveats: TCR analyses could not target the rare provirus-carrying CMV-responding cells.

For this clone: What it binds is unknown.

This CDR3 has 13 residues. CDR1 is SGHTA, CDR2 FQGTGA, per germline. The V end was cut by 5 bases, the J end by 5 bases, with 11 bases between. Cells were stimulated nonspecifically with anti-CD3/anti-CD28 magnetic beads. Sorting of responding CD4+ T cells relied on upregulated CD40 ligand together with CD69. These HIV-1-infected adults initiated suppressive ART in chronic infection. The libraries were made with immunoSEQ version 4 in survey mode. Sequenced by immunoSEQ multiplex PCR; TCRdb stores in-frame clones only, minus some. The sample holds 45,000 or so clones, 88% seen once. The sequencing here drew on CD4+ T cells sorted from PBMCs after roughly 20-hour stimulation, taken from a patient who received antiretroviral therapy. This receptor was obtained from an adult woman with HIV who was CMV-seropositive. This rearrangement joins TRBV7-3 to TRBJ2-3, with D unclear. CDR3 nucleotides: TGTGCCAGCAGCCCCTCACTCGGAGATACGCAGTATTTT. It encodes CASSPSLGDTQYF.